This is a list of T cell receptor beta chains from one sample in a study of T cells after posttransplantation cyclophosphamide. Produced via immunoSEQ multiplex PCR; TCRdb's table is partial and in-frame only. The table has roughly 20,000 clones, 95% to 98% seen once. The sequenced material came from naive CD4+ T cells sorted from PBMCs. These receptors all stem from a man between 40 and 49 years old in good health, CMV-negative, and a related stem cell transplant donor. The CDR3 runs from the conserved cysteine through the conserved F or W. Each record gives: clone size, D gene, V gene, J gene, CDR3 protein, CDR3 DNA. The D gene is left open where the match is weak. Clone size appears in some rows only: once, few, many, or a class for an expanded clone.

size: -; D: TRBD2; V: TRBV13; J: TRBJ2-7; CDR3: CASSLGTTFYEQYF; DNA: TGTGCCAGCAGCTTGGGGACTACCTTCTACGAGCAGTACTTC
size: -; D: -; V: TRBV5-6; J: TRBJ1-4; CDR3: CASSLVGDEKLFF; DNA: TGTGCCAGCAGCTTGGTCGGGGATGAAAAACTGTTTTTT
size: -; D: -; V: TRBV7-9; J: TRBJ1-5; CDR3: CASSPVNQPQHF; DNA: TGTGCCAGCAGTCCAGTCAATCAGCCCCAGCATTTT
size: -; D: TRBD1; V: TRBV6-5; J: TRBJ1-3; CDR3: CASSYGTEPGNTIYF; DNA: TGTGCCAGCAGTTACGGGACAGAGCCCGGAAACACCATATATTTT
size: -; D: TRBD1; V: TRBV11-3; J: TRBJ1-2; CDR3: CASSLPGQSTPGSYTF; DNA: TGTGCCAGCAGCTTGCCGGGACAGAGTACTCCTGGGAGCTACACCTTC
size: -; D: -; V: TRBV5-4; J: TRBJ2-3; CDR3: CASSLVQDTQYF; DNA: TGTGCCAGCAGCTTGGTTCAGGATACGCAGTATTTT
size: -; D: TRBD1; V: TRBV6-6; J: TRBJ1-2; CDR3: CASTYRGLNYGYTF; DNA: TGTGCCAGCACCTACAGGGGACTTAACTATGGCTACACCTTC
size: -; D: -; V: TRBV7-2; J: TRBJ2-2; CDR3: CASSLGLNTGELFF; DNA: TGTGCCAGCAGCTTAGGGCTTAACACCGGGGAGCTGTTTTTT
size: -; D: -; V: TRBV6-6; J: TRBJ1-3; CDR3: CASSYAGATVNTIYF; DNA: TGTGCCAGCAGTTACGCAGGGGCTACCGTAAACACCATATATTTT
size: -; D: TRBD1; V: TRBV27; J: TRBJ2-7; CDR3: CASSRPGQGVYEQYF; DNA: TGTGCCAGCAGTCGACCGGGACAGGGTGTGTACGAGCAGTACTTC
size: -; D: -; V: TRBV10-3; J: TRBJ2-1; CDR3: CAISEPQKGSNEQFF; DNA: TGTGCCATCAGTGAGCCCCAGAAGGGGTCCAATGAGCAGTTCTTC
size: few; D: -; V: TRBV7-2; J: TRBJ2-5; CDR3: CASSLERRAFETQYF; DNA: TGTGCCAGCAGCCTTGAGCGGAGAGCGTTCGAGACCCAGTACTTC
size: -; D: -; V: TRBV15; J: TRBJ1-1; CDR3: CATSRDRHIEAFF; DNA: TGTGCCACCAGCAGAGATCGTCACATAGAAGCTTTCTTT
size: once; D: TRBD2; V: TRBV10-3; J: TRBJ2-7; CDR3: CAIKAAGDGGEQYF; DNA: TGTGCCATCAAGGCCGCGGGAGACGGCGGCGAGCAGTACTTC
size: -; D: -; V: TRBV9; J: TRBJ2-2; CDR3: CASSAQRRTGELFF; DNA: TGTGCCAGCAGCGCCCAGAGGAGGACCGGGGAGCTGTTTTTT
size: once; D: -; V: TRBV27; J: TRBJ1-5; CDR3: CASSPRSRGLGSNQPQHF; DNA: TGTGCCAGCAGTCCCCGTTCGCGGGGGTTGGGGAGCAATCAGCCCCAGCATTTT
size: -; D: TRBD2; V: TRBV5-3; J: TRBJ2-7; CDR3: CARSSRGGSGVYEQYF; DNA: TGTGCCAGAAGCTCCCGGGGTGGTAGCGGGGTCTACGAGCAGTACTTC
size: -; D: -; V: TRBV28; J: TRBJ2-7; CDR3: CASFNAGNSYEQYF; DNA: TGTGCCAGCTTCAACGCCGGGAATTCCTACGAGCAGTACTTC